The rows below give T cell receptor beta chains drawn from one sample of a study of blood T cell repertoires in COVID-19. The repertoire was sequenced with immunoSEQ multiplex PCR; TCRdb's copy has only in-frame clones and lacks some. The sample yields about 140,000 clones, about 90% seen once. The specimen sequenced was peripheral blood. The receptor source for this set is a woman in her forties or fifties with acute or convalescent COVID-19. CDR3s include the opening cysteine and the closing phenylalanine or tryptophan. The D gene is left open where the match is weak.

j_call	cdr3_length	d_call	v_call	cdr3_aa	cdr3_nt
TRBJ2-7	12	TRBD2	TRBV24-1	CATSDWGGEQYF	TGTGCCACCAGTGATTGGGGGGGCGAGCAGTACTTC
TRBJ1-5	13	TRBD1	TRBV18	CASSPGQDQPQHF	TGTGCCAGCTCACCAGGACAGGATCAGCCCCAGCATTTT
TRBJ1-5	15	TRBD1	TRBV5-1	CASSLQGLGNQPQHF	TGCGCCAGCAGCTTACAGGGGCTTGGCAATCAGCCCCAGCATTTT
TRBJ1-4	12	NA	TRBV7-9	CASGKTNEKLFF	TGTGCCAGCGGCAAAACTAATGAAAAACTGTTTTTT
TRBJ1-5	13	TRBD1	TRBV30	CAWGAGTDQPQHF	TGTGCCTGGGGGGCTGGGACAGATCAGCCCCAGCATTTT
TRBJ1-2	15	NA	TRBV6-2/TRBV6-3	CASSPIERTAYGYTF	TGTGCCAGCAGCCCCATCGAAAGGACAGCATATGGCTACACCTTC
TRBJ1-2	15	TRBD1	TRBV11-2	CASSLAADRGGGYTF	TGTGCCAGCAGCTTAGCCGCGGACAGGGGAGGTGGCTACACCTTC
TRBJ2-3	14	NA	TRBV24-1	CATEGGVSTDTQYF	TGTGCCACCGAGGGAGGTGTCTCCACAGATACGCAGTATTTT
TRBJ2-1	14	NA	TRBV6-6	CASSYNQGNDEQFF	TGTGCCAGCAGTTACAACCAGGGTAATGATGAGCAGTTCTTC
TRBJ2-7	13	NA	TRBV5-4	CASSLRTTYEQYF	TGTGCCAGCAGCCTCCGGACTACCTACGAGCAGTACTTC
TRBJ2-5	14	TRBD1	TRBV10-3	CAIRRQGNQETQYF	TGTGCCATCAGGAGACAGGGAAACCAAGAGACCCAGTACTTC
TRBJ2-5	14	NA	TRBV11-1	CASSHRRGRETQYF	TGTGCCAGCAGTCATCGGAGGGGGCGCGAGACCCAGTACTTC
TRBJ2-3	15	NA	TRBV3-1/TRBV3-2	CASSQDPADTDTQYF	TGTGCCAGCAGCCAAGACCCCGCGGACACAGATACGCAGTATTTT
TRBJ2-3	17	TRBD2	TRBV24-1	CATSDSPGAGGTDTQYF	TGTGCCACCAGTGATTCTCCTGGGGCGGGGGGCACAGATACGCAGTATTTT
TRBJ1-2	15	NA	TRBV19	CASKPRDGLNYGYTF	TGTGCCAGTAAGCCTCGGGACGGACTAAACTATGGCTACACCTTC
TRBJ1-5	12	NA	TRBV6-5	CASSSGGMTQHF	TGTGCCAGCAGTTCCGGGGGTATGACCCAGCATTTT
TRBJ2-5	16	NA	TRBV4-1	CASSQYWATVQETQYF	TGCGCCAGCAGCCAATACTGGGCGACGGTACAAGAGACCCAGTACTTC